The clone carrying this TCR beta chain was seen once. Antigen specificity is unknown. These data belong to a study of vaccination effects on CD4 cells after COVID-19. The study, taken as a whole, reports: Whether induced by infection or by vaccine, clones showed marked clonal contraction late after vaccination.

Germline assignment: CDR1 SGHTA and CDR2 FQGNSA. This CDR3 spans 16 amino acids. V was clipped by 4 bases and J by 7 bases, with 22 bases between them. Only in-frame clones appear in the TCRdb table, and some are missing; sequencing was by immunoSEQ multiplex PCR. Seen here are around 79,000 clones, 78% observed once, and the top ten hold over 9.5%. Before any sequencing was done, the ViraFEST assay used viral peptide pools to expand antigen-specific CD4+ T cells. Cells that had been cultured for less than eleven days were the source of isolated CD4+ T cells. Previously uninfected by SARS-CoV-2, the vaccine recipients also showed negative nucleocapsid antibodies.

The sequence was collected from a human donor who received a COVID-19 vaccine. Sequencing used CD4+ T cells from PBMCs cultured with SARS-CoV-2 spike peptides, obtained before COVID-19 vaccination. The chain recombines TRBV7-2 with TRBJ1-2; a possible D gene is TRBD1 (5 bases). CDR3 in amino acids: CASSSDMGRPGTGYTF. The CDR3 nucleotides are TGTGCCAGCAGCTCGGACATGGGGAGACCAGGGACTGGCTACACCTTC.